Below, 14 T cell receptor beta chains from the same sample are listed, as sequenced in a study of siplizumab effects on memory and regulatory T cells. TCRdb keeps only in-frame clones here, not all; method: immunoSEQ multiplex PCR. Here the sample spans some 100,000 clones, roughly 94% being singletons. The sequenced sample consisted of Tregs sorted from blood. The receptors shown here come from a human donor in good health.

This chain joins TRBV5-1 and TRBJ2-2, with D possibly matching TRBD2 (5 bases). In germline, CDR1 is SGHRS, CDR2 YFSETQ. V was trimmed by 2 bases and J by 4 bases, leaving 15 bases between them. CDR3 size: 16 residues. CDR3 nucleotides: TGCGCCAGCAGCTTAGGCGTTCGAGCGGTCACCGGGGAGCTGTTTTTT. Amino acids: CASSLGVRAVTGELFF.

The chain recombines TRBV30 with TRBJ1-3; no firm D call. Germline-derived CDR1 and CDR2 are GTSNPN and SVGIG (reference sequence). The CDR3 is made up of 11 amino acids. Trimming took off 4 bases at V and 4 bases at J, with 5 bases between the two ends. The CDR3 DNA follows: TGTGCCTGGAACCTCGGAAACACCATATATTTT. Translated: CAWNLGNTIYF.

V gene TRBV5-6 combines with J gene TRBJ2-7, with 9 bases matching TRBD1. The junction had 8 bases not matched to a gene; V was cut back by 1 base and J by 6 bases. The V gene's germline CDR1 is SGHDT and CDR2 YYEEEE. The CDR3 is 15 amino acids. CDR3 DNA sequence: TGTGCCAGCAGCTTGCTCGGGACAGGGTGGGGCGAGCAGTACTTC. Amino acids: CASSLLGTGWGEQYF.

V usage is TRBV11-2 and J usage is TRBJ2-7; TRBD2 might be the D (6 bases). Trimming pared 1 base from V and 2 bases from J, leaving 9 bases between. CDR3 length: 14 amino acids. The germline CDR1 and CDR2 sequences are SGHAT and FQNNGV. For the CDR3, the DNA is TGTGCCAGCAGCTTAGGGGACTCCCCCTACGAGCAGTACTTC. Its translation: CASSLGDSPYEQYF. Based on the CDR3 plus reference TRBV11-2 and TRBJ2-7, the full variable domain is EAGVAQSPRYKIIEKRQSVAFWCNPISGHATLYWYQQILGQGPKLLIQFQNNGVVDDSQLPKDRFSAERLKGVDSTLKIQPAKLEDSAVYLCASSLGDSPYEQYFGPGTRLTVT.

The chain recombines TRBV5-6 with TRBJ2-4, with D perhaps matching TRBD1 or TRBD2 (5 bases each). The CDR3 sequence is 16 residues long. Germline V gene data show CDR1 as SGHDT and CDR2 as YYEEEE. V lost 0 bases to trimming and J lost 0 bases, with 10 bases between them. This CDR3 is CASSLGGTLAKNIQYF. CDR3 DNA sequence: TGTGCCAGCAGCTTGGGAGGGACCCTAGCCAAAAACATTCAGTACTTC.

The chain has TRBV5-1 and TRBJ2-7, with D hard to call. V was trimmed by 4 bases and J by 4 bases, leaving 15 bases between them. Germline CDR1 and CDR2: SGHRS and YFSETQ. The CDR3 has 14 amino acids. The CDR3 loop reads CASSPGVVGYEQYF. The CDR3 coding sequence is TGCGCCAGCAGCCCCGGAGTGGTGGGGTACGAGCAGTACTTC.

The genes are TRBV5-5 and TRBJ2-1; TRBD2 aligns across 7 bases. The ends lost 0 bases at V and 2 bases at J; junction bases unmatched: 2. There are 15 residues in the CDR3. The germline gives CDR1 SGHKS, CDR2 YYEKEE (reference sequence). The CDR3: CASSLGREPYNEQFF. The CDR3 bases are TGTGCCAGCAGCTTGGGGCGGGAGCCCTACAATGAGCAGTTCTTC.

The chain recombines TRBV14 with TRBJ1-1, with a possible D match to TRBD1 (6 bases). V was pared by 10 bases and J by 4 bases, with 19 bases between. This CDR3 region has 14 residues. Germline-derived CDR1 and CDR2 are SGHDN and FVKESK. The CDR3 DNA reads as TGTGCCACCGCTATTATGGGAGGGGGCACTGAAGCTTTCTTT. The encoded protein is CATAIMGGGTEAFF.

The chain couples TRBV7-9 to TRBJ2-1, with unresolved D. This CDR3 is 13 amino acids long. The V and J ends lost 4 bases and 13 bases respectively, with 17 bases between them. Germline CDR1 SEHNR, CDR2 FQNEAQ (reference sequence). The CDR3 DNA reads TGTGCCAGCAGCTCGCGATCTGGTGACTCTCAGTTCTTC. Its translation is CASSSRSGDSQFF.

J is TRBJ1-2 and V is TRBV7-9; TRBD1 matches at 7 bases. Germline V gene sequence: CDR1 SEHNR, CDR2 FQNEAQ (reference sequence). Trimming cost V 1 base and J 4 bases; bases outside gene matches: 9. CDR3 length: 16 amino acids. CDR3 sequence reads: CASSLDPGTDLYGYTF. CDR3 nucleotides: TGTGCCAGCAGCTTAGACCCCGGGACAGACCTCTATGGCTACACCTTC.

The chain links TRBV30 to TRBJ1-2; a weak D match, TRBD1 (5 bases). The CDR3 length is 12 residues. Germline CDR1 reads GTSNPN; CDR2 reads SVGIG (reference sequence). Trimming stripped 1 base from V and 9 bases from J, with 12 bases between. For the CDR3, the DNA is TGTGCCTGGAGTGCCAAGGGACTTAGCTACACCTTC. This codes for CAWSAKGLSYTF. Full variable domain (remainder filled in from reference TRBV30 and TRBJ1-2): SQTIHQWPATLVQPVGSPLSLECTVEGTSNPNLYWYRQAAGRGLQLLFYSVGIGQISSEVPQNLSASRPQDRQFILSSKKLLLSDSGFYLCAWSAKGLSYTFGSGTRLTVV.

V and J are TRBV9 and TRBJ1-4; D might be TRBD1 (5 bases). Trimming stripped 0 bases from V and 7 bases from J, with 10 bases between. The CDR3 totals 14 residues. Germline CDR1 and CDR2: SGDLS and YYNGEE. As DNA, the CDR3 is TGTGCCAGCAGCGTAGAAGGGAGGGGTGAAAAACTGTTTTTT. Protein: CASSVEGRGEKLFF.

V gene TRBV6-6 combines with J gene TRBJ2-7, with TRBD2 identical over 9 bases. The germline gives CDR1 MNHNY, CDR2 SVGAGI (reference sequence). The CDR3 is made up of 13 amino acids. Trimming took 2 bases from V and 12 from J; bases not matched to a gene: 8. CDR3 sequence (DNA): TGTGCCAGCAGTTACGCTAGCGGGACTGCGAGGTACTTC. Translation: CASSYASGTARYF.

The rearrangement joins TRBV6-5 to TRBJ2-7, with 7 positions matching TRBD1. Germline CDR1 and CDR2: MNHEY and SVGAGI. Trimming cost V 5 bases and J 3 bases; bases outside gene matches: 7. The CDR3 extends over 14 amino acids. CDR3 in amino acids: CASSTGWDSYEQYF. CDR3 in DNA: TGTGCCAGCAGTACAGGGTGGGACAGCTACGAGCAGTACTTC.